A selection of T cell receptor beta chains follows, all from one sample in a study of OX40 agonist ivuxolimab in advanced cancers. Repertoires were generated with immunoSEQ multiplex PCR, while TCRdb's copy carries only in-frame clones and drops some. Here the sample spans roughly 150,000 clones, approximately 94% being singletons. Material: CD4+ or CD8+ T cells sorted from blood, obtained in a trial of the OX40 agonist ivuxolimab. The receptors derive from an adult with an advanced solid tumor such as melanoma, head and neck, liver or kidney cancer. The CDR3 runs from the conserved cysteine through the conserved F or W.

J gene: TRBJ2-4
CDR3 length: 14
V gene: TRBV5-4
CDR3 protein: CASSPGDRGNIQYF

J gene: TRBJ2-1
CDR3 length: 12
V gene: TRBV19
CDR3 protein: CASSIAYNEQFF

J gene: TRBJ1-1
CDR3 length: 13
V gene: TRBV5-1
CDR3 protein: CASSRTANTEAFF

J gene: TRBJ2-7
CDR3 length: 14
V gene: TRBV5-1
CDR3 protein: CASSLLQGNYEQYF

J gene: TRBJ2-3
CDR3 length: 15
V gene: TRBV4-1
CDR3 protein: CASSQGSSSTDTQYF

J gene: TRBJ2-5
CDR3 length: 14
V gene: TRBV18
CDR3 protein: CASSPPSGMQTQYF

J gene: TRBJ1-3
CDR3 length: 14
V gene: TRBV9
CDR3 protein: CASSVETYGNTIYF

J gene: TRBJ1-1
CDR3 length: 16
V gene: TRBV11-2
CDR3 protein: CASSLAGTGGHTEAFF

J gene: TRBJ2-3
CDR3 length: 13
V gene: TRBV15
CDR3 protein: CATSREWVNTQYF

J gene: TRBJ2-7
CDR3 length: 13
V gene: TRBV28
CDR3 protein: CASSRASGREQYF

J gene: TRBJ2-3
CDR3 length: 14
V gene: TRBV4-1
CDR3 protein: CASSQDPRPDTQYF

J gene: TRBJ2-2
CDR3 length: 15
V gene: TRBV4-3
CDR3 protein: CASSQEGGRFGELFF

J gene: TRBJ1-3
CDR3 length: 15
V gene: TRBV19
CDR3 protein: CASSPRTAGRNTIYF

J gene: TRBJ1-2
CDR3 length: 14
V gene: TRBV7-9
CDR3 protein: CASSPGRGNYGYTF

J gene: TRBJ2-7
CDR3 length: 14
V gene: TRBV15
CDR3 protein: CATSRDRDPIEQYF

J gene: TRBJ1-1
CDR3 length: 14
V gene: TRBV7-9
CDR3 protein: CASSLEVRNTEAFF

J gene: TRBJ2-5
CDR3 length: 13
V gene: TRBV9
CDR3 protein: CASSVSGRETQYF

J gene: TRBJ1-6
CDR3 length: 16
V gene: TRBV6-1
CDR3 protein: CASSERGGAYNSPLHF